This is a list of T cell receptor beta chains from one sample in a study of blood T cell repertoires in COVID-19. The repertoire was sequenced with immunoSEQ multiplex PCR; TCRdb's copy has only in-frame clones and lacks some. The repertoire includes approximately 180,000 clones, roughly 84% of them detected once, and around 9.5% sits in the top ten. Sequences were obtained from peripheral blood. Receptor source: an elderly woman with acute or convalescent COVID-19. Each CDR3 is given with its conserved first and last residue. Fields, in order: CDR3 DNA, CDR3 protein, J gene, CDR3 length, D gene, clone size, V gene. A D gene is named only where the DNA matches it firmly. Size is omitted from some rows. Given values are once, few, many or a class for expanded clones.

CDR3 DNA: TGTGCCAGCTCACACACCGCGGGTGATTATAATTCACCCCTCCACTTT; CDR3 protein: CASSHTAGDYNSPLHF; J gene: TRBJ1-6; CDR3 length: 16; D gene: .; clone size: .; V gene: TRBV18
CDR3 DNA: TGTGCCACCAGCAGAGTCCAGGACAGACGCAATCAGCCCCAGCATTTT; CDR3 protein: CATSRVQDRRNQPQHF; J gene: TRBJ1-5; CDR3 length: 16; D gene: .; clone size: .; V gene: TRBV15
CDR3 DNA: TGTGCCAGTAGTAACTCGAGGAGGGGCAACACTGAAGCTTTCTTT; CDR3 protein: CASSNSRRGNTEAFF; J gene: TRBJ1-1; CDR3 length: 15; D gene: .; clone size: .; V gene: TRBV19
CDR3 DNA: TGCGCCAGCAGCTCGGGACAGTTCCCGTCCTACGAGCAGTACTTC; CDR3 protein: CASSSGQFPSYEQYF; J gene: TRBJ2-7; CDR3 length: 15; D gene: TRBD1; clone size: .; V gene: TRBV5-1
CDR3 DNA: TGTGCCAGCAGCTTCGGGTGGAGGGACTACGAGCAGTACTTC; CDR3 protein: CASSFGWRDYEQYF; J gene: TRBJ2-7; CDR3 length: 14; D gene: .; clone size: .; V gene: TRBV5-6
CDR3 DNA: TGCGCCAGCAGCCAAGAGGGGGGCACTGAAGCTTTCTTT; CDR3 protein: CASSQEGGTEAFF; J gene: TRBJ1-1; CDR3 length: 13; D gene: .; clone size: .; V gene: TRBV4-3
CDR3 DNA: TGCAGCGTGTCCCCAAACCAAAGCGGGAGGGGCGGTGAGCAGTTCTTC; CDR3 protein: CSVSPNQSGRGGEQFF; J gene: TRBJ2-1; CDR3 length: 16; D gene: TRBD2; clone size: .; V gene: TRBV29-1
CDR3 DNA: TGTGCCATCAGTGAGTCCGCAGGGGGCAATCAGCCCCAGCATTTT; CDR3 protein: CAISESAGGNQPQHF; J gene: TRBJ1-5; CDR3 length: 15; D gene: .; clone size: .; V gene: TRBV10-3
CDR3 DNA: TGTGCCAGTAGTATCGCTGACAGCTATAATTCACCCCTCCACTTT; CDR3 protein: CASSIADSYNSPLHF; J gene: TRBJ1-6; CDR3 length: 15; D gene: .; clone size: .; V gene: TRBV19
CDR3 DNA: TGTGCCAGCAGCTCACAGGGGGGGAATGAGCAGTTCTTC; CDR3 protein: CASSSQGGNEQFF; J gene: TRBJ2-1; CDR3 length: 13; D gene: .; clone size: .; V gene: TRBV7-2
CDR3 DNA: TGTGCCAGCAGTGAATTGACAGTCACTGAAGCTTTCTTT; CDR3 protein: CASSELTVTEAFF; J gene: TRBJ1-1; CDR3 length: 13; D gene: .; clone size: .; V gene: TRBV6-1
CDR3 DNA: TGTGCCAGCAGCTTATCGGTTCAGCCCCAGCATTTT; CDR3 protein: CASSLSVQPQHF; J gene: TRBJ1-5; CDR3 length: 12; D gene: .; clone size: .; V gene: TRBV12-3/TRBV12-4
CDR3 DNA: TGTGCCAGCAGCTTAGTTAGTGGGCCCCTCGGACTCCACTTT; CDR3 protein: CASSLVSGPLGLHF; J gene: TRBJ1-6; CDR3 length: 14; D gene: .; clone size: .; V gene: TRBV7-2
CDR3 DNA: TGTGCCAGCACAGCTAACTATGGCTACACCTTC; CDR3 protein: CASTANYGYTF; J gene: TRBJ1-2; CDR3 length: 11; D gene: .; clone size: .; V gene: TRBV2
CDR3 DNA: TGTGCCAGCACAGGACAGGGAAATTCACCCCTCCACTTT; CDR3 protein: CASTGQGNSPLHF; J gene: TRBJ1-6; CDR3 length: 13; D gene: TRBD1; clone size: once; V gene: TRBV25-1
CDR3 DNA: TGTGCCAGCAGCCTGGGGGCGTACAATGAGCAGTTCTTC; CDR3 protein: CASSLGAYNEQFF; J gene: TRBJ2-1; CDR3 length: 13; D gene: .; clone size: .; V gene: TRBV5-6
CDR3 DNA: TGTGCCATCAGTGAGGGGGGGGGCGCGTACTTC; CDR3 protein: CAISEGGGAYF; J gene: TRBJ2-7; CDR3 length: 11; D gene: .; clone size: once; V gene: TRBV10-3
CDR3 DNA: TGTGCCAGCAGCGCCGGTATGAACACTGAAGCTTTCTTT; CDR3 protein: CASSAGMNTEAFF; J gene: TRBJ1-1; CDR3 length: 13; D gene: .; clone size: .; V gene: TRBV7-9
CDR3 DNA: TGTGCCACAGGGAGGATCGGGGGGAGGGCTGAAGCTTTCTTT; CDR3 protein: CATGRIGGRAEAFF; J gene: TRBJ1-1; CDR3 length: 14; D gene: .; clone size: .; V gene: TRBV7-9
CDR3 DNA: TGTGCCAGCAGCTTTAGGGACAGCAGGCGGGGCACCGGGGAGCTGTTTTTT; CDR3 protein: CASSFRDSRRGTGELFF; J gene: TRBJ2-2; CDR3 length: 17; D gene: .; clone size: .; V gene: TRBV5-6
CDR3 DNA: TGTGCCAGCAGACCCGAGGGAGGCAGAGGGTATGGCTACACCTTC; CDR3 protein: CASRPEGGRGYGYTF; J gene: TRBJ1-2; CDR3 length: 15; D gene: .; clone size: .; V gene: TRBV2
CDR3 DNA: TGTGCCAGCAGCGTAGCAGGGGAGGGCACTGAAGCTTTCTTT; CDR3 protein: CASSVAGEGTEAFF; J gene: TRBJ1-1; CDR3 length: 14; D gene: .; clone size: .; V gene: TRBV9
CDR3 DNA: TGCAGCGTTGATCGCGGGGGCCGGGACACTGAAGCTTTCTTT; CDR3 protein: CSVDRGGRDTEAFF; J gene: TRBJ1-1; CDR3 length: 14; D gene: .; clone size: .; V gene: TRBV29-1
CDR3 DNA: TGTGCCAGCAGTGAGTCCGGGACAAAAGGCTATGGCTACACCTTC; CDR3 protein: CASSESGTKGYGYTF; J gene: TRBJ1-2; CDR3 length: 15; D gene: .; clone size: .; V gene: TRBV2
CDR3 DNA: TGTGCCAGCAGCACCCGACTAGCGGGATTCCCCCATGAGCAGTTCTTC; CDR3 protein: CASSTRLAGFPHEQFF; J gene: TRBJ2-1; CDR3 length: 16; D gene: TRBD2; clone size: .; V gene: TRBV9
CDR3 DNA: TGTGCCAGCAGCTCCACTTCAACAGGGATCCACGAGCAGTACTTC; CDR3 protein: CASSSTSTGIHEQYF; J gene: TRBJ2-7; CDR3 length: 15; D gene: .; clone size: .; V gene: TRBV11-2
CDR3 DNA: TGTGCCAGCAGCCGGGGACAGGGGACTGAAGCTTTCTTT; CDR3 protein: CASSRGQGTEAFF; J gene: TRBJ1-1; CDR3 length: 13; D gene: TRBD1; clone size: once; V gene: TRBV7-9
CDR3 DNA: TGTGCCAGTAGTCAGGGAAAAACCGGGGAGCTGTTTTTT; CDR3 protein: CASSQGKTGELFF; J gene: TRBJ2-2; CDR3 length: 13; D gene: .; clone size: .; V gene: TRBV2
CDR3 DNA: TGTGCCAGCAGTACCGGACAGGTTAACACCGGGGAGCTGTTTTTT; CDR3 protein: CASSTGQVNTGELFF; J gene: TRBJ2-2; CDR3 length: 15; D gene: TRBD1; clone size: .; V gene: TRBV6-6
CDR3 DNA: TGTGCCAGCAGTACCGGACAGGGAATAGAGGACACTGAAGCTTTCTTT; CDR3 protein: CASSTGQGIEDTEAFF; J gene: TRBJ1-1; CDR3 length: 16; D gene: TRBD1; clone size: .; V gene: TRBV6-6
CDR3 DNA: TGCGCCAGCAGCTTACTGACAGGGGAGGGGAATGAGCAGTTCTTC; CDR3 protein: CASSLLTGEGNEQFF; J gene: TRBJ2-1; CDR3 length: 15; D gene: .; clone size: .; V gene: TRBV5-1
CDR3 DNA: TGTGCCAGCACCTCGGACAGGTACCAAGAGACCCAGTACTTC; CDR3 protein: CASTSDRYQETQYF; J gene: TRBJ2-5; CDR3 length: 14; D gene: TRBD1; clone size: .; V gene: TRBV2
CDR3 DNA: TGTGCCAGCAGTTATACAGGGGGCCTGAACACTGAAGCTTTCTTT; CDR3 protein: CASSYTGGLNTEAFF; J gene: TRBJ1-1; CDR3 length: 15; D gene: TRBD1; clone size: .; V gene: TRBV2
CDR3 DNA: TGTGCCAGCAGCACCGGGACTAGCGGGCGCCAAGAGACCCAGTACTTC; CDR3 protein: CASSTGTSGRQETQYF; J gene: TRBJ2-5; CDR3 length: 16; D gene: TRBD2; clone size: .; V gene: TRBV5-8
CDR3 DNA: TGTGCCAGCAGCAAAGGCCGGGGTAGTAATTCACCCCTCCACTTT; CDR3 protein: CASSKGRGSNSPLHF; J gene: TRBJ1-6; CDR3 length: 15; D gene: .; clone size: .; V gene: TRBV21-1
CDR3 DNA: TGTGCCAGCATGCCCTTGGGAGGGAATACGCAGTATTTT; CDR3 protein: CASMPLGGNTQYF; J gene: TRBJ2-3; CDR3 length: 13; D gene: TRBD2; clone size: .; V gene: TRBV27
CDR3 DNA: TGTGCCAGCAGCTTATATCCCTCTGGAAACACCATATATTTT; CDR3 protein: CASSLYPSGNTIYF; J gene: TRBJ1-3; CDR3 length: 14; D gene: .; clone size: .; V gene: TRBV5-6
CDR3 DNA: TGTGCCAGTAGTAAGTTACCGGGACAGGCACCGAACACTGAAGCTTTCTTT; CDR3 protein: CASSKLPGQAPNTEAFF; J gene: TRBJ1-1; CDR3 length: 17; D gene: TRBD1; clone size: once; V gene: TRBV19
CDR3 DNA: TGCGCCAGCAGCCAAGACAGTGACTATGGAAACACCATATATTTT; CDR3 protein: CASSQDSDYGNTIYF; J gene: TRBJ1-3; CDR3 length: 15; D gene: .; clone size: once; V gene: TRBV4-3
CDR3 DNA: TGCGCCAGCAGTTTATGGACAGGGTCCCCTAATGAAAAACTGTTTTTT; CDR3 protein: CASSLWTGSPNEKLFF; J gene: TRBJ1-4; CDR3 length: 16; D gene: TRBD1; clone size: .; V gene: TRBV5-1
CDR3 DNA: TGTGCCAGCAGCCCCCGGGACAGGGGCGAGCAGTACTTC; CDR3 protein: CASSPRDRGEQYF; J gene: TRBJ2-7; CDR3 length: 13; D gene: TRBD1; clone size: .; V gene: TRBV7-8
CDR3 DNA: TGTGCCAGCAGCTTAGGCCCCAGGGTTGGCACAGATACGCAGTATTTT; CDR3 protein: CASSLGPRVGTDTQYF; J gene: TRBJ2-3; CDR3 length: 16; D gene: .; clone size: .; V gene: TRBV7-2